This TCR beta chain was found in a study of T-cell reconstitution after alpha-beta-depleted transplantation in children. The CDR3 is made up of 18 amino acids. V lost 5 bases and J lost 0; bases outside the gene matches: 11. Germline V gene data show CDR1 as LNHNV and CDR2 as YYDKDF (reference sequence). It was with unique molecular identifiers that the TCRbeta library was prepared. TCRdb re-analysed the PCR reads in MiXCR, keeping a single row per CDR3 protein. The profile shows some 500,000 distinct CDR3 sequences, 18% of them singletons. The sample in question was PBMCs from the stem cell graft donor, obtained from the stem cell graft. The chain uses TRBV15 and TRBJ2-4; 9 bases fit TRBD1. The source of this sequence is a human donor who donated a stem cell graft to a child with acute lymphoblastic leukemia. The CDR3 sequence: CATSPSRDRAAAKNIQYF. The CDR3 DNA is TGTGCCACCAGCCCGTCCCGGGACAGGGCGGCAGCCAAAAACATTCAGTACTTC.